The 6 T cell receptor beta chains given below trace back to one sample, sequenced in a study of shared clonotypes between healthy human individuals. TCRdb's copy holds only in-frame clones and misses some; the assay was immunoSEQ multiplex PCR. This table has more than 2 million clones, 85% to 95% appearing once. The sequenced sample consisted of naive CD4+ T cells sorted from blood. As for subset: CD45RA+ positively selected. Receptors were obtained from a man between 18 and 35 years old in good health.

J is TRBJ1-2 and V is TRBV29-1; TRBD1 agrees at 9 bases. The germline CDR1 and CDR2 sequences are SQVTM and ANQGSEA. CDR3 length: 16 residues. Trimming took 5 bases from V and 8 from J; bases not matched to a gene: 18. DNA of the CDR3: TGCAGCGTTTTTGGCCCTCCGGGACAGGGCCTCCCAGGCTACACCTTC. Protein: CSVFGPPGQGLPGYTF.

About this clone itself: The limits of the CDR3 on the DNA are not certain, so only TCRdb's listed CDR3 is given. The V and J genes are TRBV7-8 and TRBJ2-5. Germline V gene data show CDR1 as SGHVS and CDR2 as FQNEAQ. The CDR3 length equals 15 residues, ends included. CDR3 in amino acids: CASSLSGRAQETQYF.

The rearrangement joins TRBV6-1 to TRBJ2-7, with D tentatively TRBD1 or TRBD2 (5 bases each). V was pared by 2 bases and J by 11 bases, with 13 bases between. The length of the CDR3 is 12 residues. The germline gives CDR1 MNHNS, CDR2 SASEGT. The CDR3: CASSERDPREYF. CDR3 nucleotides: TGTGCCAGCAGTGAAAGGGACCCTCGGGAGTACTTC.

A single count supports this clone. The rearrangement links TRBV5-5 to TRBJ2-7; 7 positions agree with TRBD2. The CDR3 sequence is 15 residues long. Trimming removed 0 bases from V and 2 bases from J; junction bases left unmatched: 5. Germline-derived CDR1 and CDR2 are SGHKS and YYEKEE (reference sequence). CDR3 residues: CASSLGLTSPYEQYF. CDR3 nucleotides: TGTGCCAGCAGCTTGGGGTTGACTAGCCCCTACGAGCAGTACTTC.

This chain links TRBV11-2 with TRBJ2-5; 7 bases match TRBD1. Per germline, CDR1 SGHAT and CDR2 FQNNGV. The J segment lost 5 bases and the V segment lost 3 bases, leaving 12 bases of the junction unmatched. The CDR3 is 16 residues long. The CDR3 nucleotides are TGTGCCAGCAGCTTGGGACAGCGATCCCCAGGGGAGACCCAGTACTTC. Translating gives CASSLGQRSPGETQYF.

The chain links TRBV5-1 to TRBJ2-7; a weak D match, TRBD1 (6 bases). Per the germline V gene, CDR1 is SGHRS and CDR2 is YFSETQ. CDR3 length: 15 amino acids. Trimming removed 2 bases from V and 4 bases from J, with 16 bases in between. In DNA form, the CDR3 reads TGCGCCAGCAGCTTAAGTACAGGGTCCCCTTACGAGCAGTACTTC. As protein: CASSLSTGSPYEQYF.